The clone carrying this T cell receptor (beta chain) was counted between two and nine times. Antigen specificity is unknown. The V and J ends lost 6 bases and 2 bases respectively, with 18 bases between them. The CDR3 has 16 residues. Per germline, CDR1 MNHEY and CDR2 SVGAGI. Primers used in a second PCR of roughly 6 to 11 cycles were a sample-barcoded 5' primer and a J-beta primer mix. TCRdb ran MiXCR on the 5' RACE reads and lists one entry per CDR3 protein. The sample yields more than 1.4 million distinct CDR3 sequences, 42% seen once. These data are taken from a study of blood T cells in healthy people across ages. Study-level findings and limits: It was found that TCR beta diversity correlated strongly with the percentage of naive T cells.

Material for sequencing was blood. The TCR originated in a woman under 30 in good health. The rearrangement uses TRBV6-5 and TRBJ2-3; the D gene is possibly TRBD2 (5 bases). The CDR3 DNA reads TGTGCCAGCAGACCTACGGGGTGGCGCCACACAGATACGCAGTATTTT. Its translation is CASRPTGWRHTDTQYF.